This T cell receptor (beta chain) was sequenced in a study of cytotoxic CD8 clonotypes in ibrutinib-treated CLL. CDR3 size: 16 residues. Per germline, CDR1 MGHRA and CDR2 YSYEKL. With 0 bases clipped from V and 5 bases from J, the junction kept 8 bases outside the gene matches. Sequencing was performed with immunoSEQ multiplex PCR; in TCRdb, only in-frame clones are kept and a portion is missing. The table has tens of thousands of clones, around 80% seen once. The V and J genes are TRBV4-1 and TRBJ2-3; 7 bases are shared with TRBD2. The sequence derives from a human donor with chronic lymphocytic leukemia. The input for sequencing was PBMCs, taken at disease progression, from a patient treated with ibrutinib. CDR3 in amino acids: CASSQELWRERDTQYF. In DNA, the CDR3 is TGCGCCAGCAGCCAAGAACTTTGGCGGGAGAGAGATACGCAGTATTTT.